Here is one T cell receptor (beta chain) with its context. The source of the sample is a study of blood T cell repertoires in COVID-19. The CDR3 is 18 residues long. In germline, CDR1 is MGHRA, CDR2 YSYEKL. Trimming took 4 bases from V and 5 from J; bases not matched to a gene: 16. The table came from immunoSEQ multiplex PCR; TCRdb's copy has only in-frame clones and leaves some out. The profile shows around 130,000 clones, 65% to 90% of them singletons. The genes are TRBV4-1 and TRBJ2-5, with 10 bases identical to TRBD1. Specimen: peripheral blood. This receptor was identified in a man aged 50 or older with acute or convalescent COVID-19. The CDR3 DNA reads as TGCGCCAGCAGCCTCTCGGGACAGGGGACGCGTCGCGGGGAGACCCAGTACTTC. As protein: CASSLSGQGTRRGETQYF.